These 16 T cell receptor beta chains were sequenced from one sample in a study of OX40 agonist ivuxolimab in advanced cancers. Profiled with immunoSEQ multiplex PCR; TCRdb holds only in-frame clones, not every one. The table lists around 92,000 clones, roughly 95% of them singletons, with less than 0.2% in the top ten. The specimen was CD4+ or CD8+ T cells sorted from blood, collected in a trial of the OX40 agonist ivuxolimab. All receptors come from an adult with an advanced solid tumor such as melanoma, head and neck, liver or kidney cancer.

The J gene is TRBJ2-3, the V gene TRBV7-8; weak D call: TRBD2 (5 bases). Trimming stripped 5 bases from V and 6 bases from J, with 15 bases between. Germline V gene sequence: CDR1 SGHVS, CDR2 FQNEAQ. CDR3 length: 14 residues. DNA of the CDR3: TGTGCCAGCAGCCGACGGGAATTAACGGATACGCAGTATTTT. Amino acids: CASSRRELTDTQYF.

V is TRBV4-2 and J is TRBJ2-7, with no clear D. CDR3 length: 15 residues. The V end was cut by 0 bases, the J end by 0 bases, with 9 bases between. Per the germline V gene, CDR1 is LGHNA and CDR2 is YNFKEQ. The CDR3 region is CASSQEFFDSYEQYF. The CDR3 bases are TGTGCCAGCAGCCAAGAATTTTTCGACTCCTACGAGCAGTACTTC.

The V gene is TRBV6-5, the J gene TRBJ1-5, with D maybe TRBD1 (6 bases). This CDR3 spans 14 amino acids. Trimming left V 2 bases short and J 4 bases short, with 9 bases between. The germline gives CDR1 MNHEY, CDR2 SVGAGI. For the CDR3, the DNA is TGTGCCAGCAGTTACCGGGGGCAGAATCAGCCCCAGCATTTT. It is translated as CASSYRGQNQPQHF.

The chain carries TRBV15 and TRBJ1-5, with 10 bases that match TRBD1. Germline CDR1 reads LNHNV; CDR2 reads YYDKDF (reference sequence). CDR3 length: 15 amino acids. With 1 base clipped from V and 7 bases from J, the junction kept 4 bases outside the gene matches. The CDR3 DNA sequence: TGTGCCACCAGCAGAGCCGGGACAGGGGCCCAGCCCCAGCATTTT. Its protein is CATSRAGTGAQPQHF.

The gene calls are TRBV28 and TRBJ1-5, with D unresolved. The CDR3 is 15 residues long. V shed 4 bases and J shed 0 bases, with 10 bases lying between them. From germline, CDR1 is MDHEN and CDR2 SYDVKM. As DNA, the CDR3 is TGTGCCAGCAGTTGGCGCCATTATAGCAATCAGCCCCAGCATTTT. Amino acids: CASSWRHYSNQPQHF.

The chain couples TRBV5-1 to TRBJ2-3; TRBD1 is a possible D gene (6 bases). The V gene lost 0 bases and the J gene lost 3 bases, with 14 bases spanning the gap. Germline CDR1 and CDR2: SGHRS and YFSETQ. The CDR3 has 16 amino acids. The CDR3 DNA reads as TGCGCCAGCAGCTTGGGACTAACAGGGATAACAGATACGCAGTATTTT. It is translated as CASSLGLTGITDTQYF.

This rearrangement joins TRBV19 to TRBJ2-1; 12 positions match TRBD2. CDR3 length: 15 amino acids. V trimming: 5 bases; J trimming: 7 bases; junction bases outside the gene matches: 6. CDR1 is LNHDA, CDR2 SQIVND, per germline (reference sequence). The DNA of the CDR3 is TGTGCCAGTAGTTCCGAGGGACTAGCGGGTAATGAGCAGTTCTTC. This translates into CASSSEGLAGNEQFF.

The chain uses TRBV29-1 and TRBJ2-3, with D possibly called TRBD1 or TRBD2 (6 bases each). Germline lookup yields CDR1 SQVTM and CDR2 ANQGSEA. The ends were cut back, 6 bases at V and 2 bases at J, with 12 bases in the middle. CDR3 length equals 13 residues. CDR3 bases: TGCAGCGTGGGGGGCTGGGACACAGATACGCAGTATTTT. Amino acids: CSVGGWDTDTQYF.

J is TRBJ2-3 and V is TRBV7-3; the match to TRBD2 covers 13 bases. The J segment lost 3 bases and the V segment lost 5 bases, leaving 17 bases of the junction unmatched. The CDR3 extends over 20 amino acids. Germline CDR1 is SGHTA and CDR2 is FQGTGA. The CDR3 here is CASSPRLAGGLPDTTDTQYF. As DNA, the CDR3 is TGTGCCAGCAGCCCCCGACTAGCGGGAGGTCTCCCCGATACGACAGATACGCAGTATTTT.

V gene TRBV7-2 combines with J gene TRBJ2-2; 11 nucleotides agree with TRBD1. This CDR3 is 14 amino acids long. V was clipped by 6 bases and J by 7 bases; unmatched bases: 4. The germline V gene has CDR1 SGHTA and CDR2 FQGNSA. CDR3 in DNA: TGTGCCAGCAGTCGGACAGGGGGCTTCGGGGAGCTGTTTTTT. Translated: CASSRTGGFGELFF.

This sequence joins TRBV11-1 and TRBJ2-5; the D gene is possibly TRBD1 (5 bases). CDR3 size: 14 residues. Germline CDR1 and CDR2: SGHAT and FQDESV (reference sequence). Trimming removed 5 bases at V and 5 bases at J, with 15 bases between. The CDR3 loop reads CASSEVLRDETQYF. Here the CDR3 DNA reads TGTGCCAGCAGCGAGGTCCTCAGGGATGAGACCCAGTACTTC. Using reference TRBV11-1 and TRBJ2-5 for the parts outside the CDR3, the full variable domain is EAEVAQSPRYKITEKSQAVAFWCDPISGHATLYWYRQILGQGPELLVQFQDESVVDDSQLPKDRFSAERLKGVDSTLKIQPAELGDSAMYLCASSEVLRDETQYFGPGTRLLVL.

J is TRBJ1-2 and V is TRBV18, with D possibly being TRBD1 (5 bases). This CDR3 region has 15 residues. CDR1 is KGHSH and CDR2 is LQKENI in the germline V gene. V lost 3 bases and J 3 bases, leaving 14 bases between the germline ends. CDR3 DNA sequence: TGTGCCAGCTCACCTAGCGGTGGGGGGTACTATGGCTACACCTTC. Protein product: CASSPSGGGYYGYTF.

The chain uses TRBV11-2 and TRBJ1-4; 9 bases match TRBD1. Germline trimming cut 0 bases from V and 4 bases from J; bases unmatched to any gene: 12. Germline V gene lookup returns CDR1 SGHAT and CDR2 FQNNGV. The CDR3 has 19 residues. CDR3 sequence (DNA): TGTGCCAGCAGCTTAGACCGGACAGGGGCATGGCGAAGTAATGAAAAACTGTTTTTT. Its translation is CASSLDRTGAWRSNEKLFF.

The V gene is TRBV6-1, the J gene TRBJ2-7; TRBD2 agrees at 9 bases. The V and J ends lost 6 bases and 7 bases, in that order; junction bases with no gene match: 10. CDR1 MNHNS and CDR2 SASEGT come from the germline V gene. This CDR3 has 14 residues. CDR3 sequence: CASSYGGLAPEQYF. The DNA of the CDR3 is TGTGCCAGCAGCTATGGGGGACTAGCCCCAGAGCAGTACTTC.

The chain combines TRBV7-9 with TRBJ2-1; 10 bases are a match to TRBD1. In germline, CDR1 is SEHNR, CDR2 FQNEAQ (reference sequence). This CDR3 has 14 amino acids. V lost 1 base to trimming and J lost 7 bases; unmatched junction nucleotides: 1. For the CDR3, the DNA is TGTGCCAGCAGCTTAGGGACAGGGGGGAATGAGCAGTTCTTC. Translating gives CASSLGTGGNEQFF.

The gene calls are TRBV7-3 and TRBJ1-1, with TRBD1 as a possible D gene (6 bases). V was shortened by 3 bases and J by 0 bases, with 8 bases between the two germline ends. The germline V gene encodes CDR1 SGHTA and CDR2 FQGTGA. The CDR3 is 14 amino acids. The CDR3 spells CASSLGHLNTEAFF. CDR3 DNA sequence: TGTGCCAGCAGCTTGGGACATCTGAACACTGAAGCTTTCTTT.